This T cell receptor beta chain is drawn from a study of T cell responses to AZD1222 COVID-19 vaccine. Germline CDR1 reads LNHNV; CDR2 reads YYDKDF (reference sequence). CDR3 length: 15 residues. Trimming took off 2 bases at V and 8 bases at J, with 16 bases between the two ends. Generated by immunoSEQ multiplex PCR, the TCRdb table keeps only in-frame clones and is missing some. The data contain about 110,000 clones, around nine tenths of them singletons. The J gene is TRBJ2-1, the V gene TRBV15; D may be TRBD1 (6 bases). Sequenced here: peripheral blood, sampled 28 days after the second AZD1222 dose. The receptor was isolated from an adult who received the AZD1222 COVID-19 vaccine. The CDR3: CATSRTQARGDEQFF. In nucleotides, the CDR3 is TGTGCCACCAGCAGAACTCAAGCCAGGGGCGATGAGCAGTTCTTC.